This T cell receptor (beta chain) was captured in a study of T cells in Graves' hyperthyroidism and ophthalmopathy. Study background: Sampling of peripheral blood happened at initial diagnosis, prior to any treatment.

This clonotype showed up just once. Its antigen is as yet unknown. Study-level points and caveats: Most thyroid clonotypes that were expanded above 0.001 also turned up in blood.

Germline lookup yields CDR1 LNHDA and CDR2 SQIVND (reference sequence). The trim removed 4 bases at V and 2 bases at J, leaving 20 bases unmatched. The CDR3 loop spans 19 amino acids. From RNA transcripts, TCR beta CDR3 regions were amplified. HTBI primers were the set used in a first-round RT-PCR of the TCR CDR3. Using its own MiXCR run on the multiplex PCR reads, TCRdb lists one record per CDR3 protein. The table includes some 570,000 distinct CDR3 sequences, about a sixth detected once. Patients with ophthalmopathy all had a Clinical Activity Score of at least 3, a NOSPECS grade of at least 4 and duration under 3 months. Used for diagnoses were clinical symptoms, serum thyroxine and TRAb, thyroid ultrasound and orbital computed tomography.

The genes are TRBV19 and TRBJ2-7, with 7 bases that match TRBD2. The sequence was collected from a woman aged 18-35 years with Graves' ophthalmopathy. The sequencing sample was made of blood. The CDR3 is CASSRLSGGSPHRPYEQYF. For the CDR3, the DNA is TGTGCCAGTAGTAGATTGAGTGGCGGGAGTCCGCACCGCCCCTACGAGCAGTACTTC.